This T cell receptor beta chain was retrieved from a study of cytomegalovirus exposure and HLA in healthy donors. Germline CDR1 reads MNHNS; CDR2 reads SASEGT. J gave up 8 bases and V 5 bases, and 2 bases lay outside the gene matches. This CDR3 comprises 12 residues. The PCR used 60 Vbeta and 13 Jbeta primers. Data came from immunoSEQ multiplex PCR; TCRdb stores just in-frame clones and leaves some out. The sample consists of 120,000 or so clones, 80% of them appearing once. Sequencing was performed on PBMCs. The genes are TRBV6-1 and TRBJ2-1; 8 nucleotides line up with TRBD1. The sequence was obtained from a female donor in good health and CMV-seropositive. The CDR3 here is CASSRTGHEQFF. As DNA, the CDR3 is TGTGCCAGCAGTAGGACAGGGCATGAGCAGTTCTTC.